This is a list of T cell receptor beta chains from one sample in a study of vaccination effects on CD4 cells after COVID-19. TCRdb's copy holds only in-frame clones and misses some; the assay was immunoSEQ multiplex PCR. The sample contains about 66,000 clones, around 80% of which appear only once. Their cognate antigens are unknown. Sequencing used CD4+ T cells from PBMCs cultured without peptide, obtained after COVID-19 vaccination. The source of these receptors is a human donor who received a COVID-19 vaccine. The CDR3 runs from the conserved cysteine through the conserved F or W. The D gene is left open where the match is weak. Clone size is stated in some rows and not others, as once, few, many or a class when expanded.

abundance,v_gene,d_gene,j_gene,CDR3nt,CDR3aa
-,TRBV5-5,-,TRBJ1-4,TGTGCCAGCAGCATTGGGACAAGCACTAATGAAAAACTGTTTTTT,CASSIGTSTNEKLFF
few,TRBV6-5,-,TRBJ1-3,TGTGCCAGCCGCCCCTCCTCTGGAAACACCATATATTTT,CASRPSSGNTIYF
-,TRBV5-8,-,TRBJ2-1,TGTGCCAGCAGCTTGGATGGGTACAATGAGCAGTTCTTC,CASSLDGYNEQFF
-,TRBV18,-,TRBJ1-1,TGTGCCAGCTCACCAATTGGGGAAATGGGGACTGAAGCTTTCTTT,CASSPIGEMGTEAFF
-,TRBV28,-,TRBJ1-6,TGTGCCAGCAACGGTCTGGGGTCACCCCTCCACTTT,CASNGLGSPLHF
-,TRBV30,-,TRBJ2-5,TGTGCCTGGAGACGTTCGTTCCAAGAGACCCAGTACTTC,CAWRRSFQETQYF
-,TRBV10-2,-,TRBJ2-1,TGCGCCAGCAGTGCCCGCGAGGTGACCTACAATGAGCAGTTCTTC,CASSAREVTYNEQFF
once,TRBV15,-,TRBJ2-6,TGTGCCACCAGCAGAGTCCGGGAATTTTACTCTCGGGCAGGAAGTTCTGGGGCCAACGTCCTGACTTTC,CATSRVREFYSRAGSSGANVLTF
once,TRBV7-6,-,TRBJ2-1,TGTGCCAGCAGCTTAGCGGGGCCCCTCGCCCGGAATGAGCAGTTCTTC,CASSLAGPLARNEQFF
once,TRBV3-1/TRBV3-2,-,TRBJ1-2,TGTGCCAGCAGCCAAGGTGTATTAGGGAGCTATGGCTACACCTTC,CASSQGVLGSYGYTF
-,TRBV24-1,TRBD1,TRBJ2-3,TGTGCCACCAGTGATGCGACAGGGGGCATGGATACGCAGTATTTT,CATSDATGGMDTQYF
-,TRBV30,TRBD1,TRBJ1-6,TGTGCCTGGGAGGGACAGGGAAATTCACCCCTCCACTTT,CAWEGQGNSPLHF
-,TRBV7-2,-,TRBJ2-5,TGTGCCAGCAGCTTACAGTCTAGCGAAGAGACCCAGTACTTC,CASSLQSSEETQYF
once,TRBV6-5,TRBD1,TRBJ1-1,TGTGCCAGCAGTTACTGGAACAGGGGTGTCAACACTGAAGCTTTCTTT,CASSYWNRGVNTEAFF
-,TRBV19,-,TRBJ1-2,TGTGCCAGTAAGGCCAACCTCTATGGCTACACCTTC,CASKANLYGYTF
few,TRBV20-1,-,TRBJ1-2,TGCAGTGCTTCCTATACCTCGACCTACACCTTC,CSASYTSTYTF
-,TRBV5-1,-,TRBJ2-3,TGCGCCAGCAGCCCAGGGGGGCCTGCCACAGATACGCAGTATTTT,CASSPGGPATDTQYF
-,TRBV24-1,-,TRBJ1-1,TGTGCCACCAGTGAGGCAGGGTTTGAAGCTTTCTTT,CATSEAGFEAFF
few,TRBV19,-,TRBJ2-2,TGTGCCAGTAGTTCCCGGACCGGGGAGCTGTTTTTT,CASSSRTGELFF
-,TRBV11-2,TRBD2,TRBJ2-3,TGTGCCAGCAGCATGCGGGGGGGGGCAGATACGCAGTATTTT,CASSMRGGADTQYF
-,TRBV6-6,-,TRBJ1-1,TGTGCCAGCTTTTTGGACCCGGACACTGAAGCTTTCTTT,CASFLDPDTEAFF
-,TRBV5-1,-,TRBJ1-5,TGCGCCAGCAGCTTGGGGGCCGGGGGCAGCAATCAGCCCCAGCATTTT,CASSLGAGGSNQPQHF
-,TRBV5-1,-,TRBJ1-2,TGCGCCAGCAGCTTTGAGGGATCCCCTGGCTATGGCTACACCTTC,CASSFEGSPGYGYTF
-,TRBV2,TRBD2,TRBJ2-5,TGTGCCAGCACCGAGGGGACTAGCGGGGGGCAAGAGACCCAGTACTTC,CASTEGTSGGQETQYF
-,TRBV5-1,-,TRBJ1-2,TGCGCCAGCAGCTTGGACACCTATGGCTACACCTTC,CASSLDTYGYTF
once,TRBV6-2/TRBV6-3,TRBD2,TRBJ2-3,TGTGCCAGCAGTTACTCGTTCATAGCGGGACACACAGATACGCAGTATTTT,CASSYSFIAGHTDTQYF
-,TRBV5-5,-,TRBJ1-4,TGTGCCAGCAGCTTGGGGGGCAGGGTGGGTGAAAAACTGTTTTTT,CASSLGGRVGEKLFF
-,TRBV23-1,-,TRBJ1-6,TGCGCCAGCAGTCAATCTATCCCGGGCTACTATAATTCACCCCTCCACTTT,CASSQSIPGYYNSPLHF
-,TRBV7-8,TRBD1,TRBJ1-1,TGTGCCAGCAGCTTAGGGGGGACAGGGCGTCGGACTGAAGCTTTCTTT,CASSLGGTGRRTEAFF
-,TRBV18,TRBD1,TRBJ2-4,TGTGCCAGCTCACAAGGACAGGGGGACATTCAGTACTTC,CASSQGQGDIQYF
-,TRBV5-1,-,TRBJ1-3,TGCGCCAGCAGCCCCATGGGGAGAGAAATACCTGGAAACACCATATATTTT,CASSPMGREIPGNTIYF
-,TRBV19,TRBD1,TRBJ2-3,TGTGCCAGCACCCCCGGACAGGGTGGGACAGATACGCAGTATTTT,CASTPGQGGTDTQYF
few,TRBV27,TRBD1,TRBJ1-5,TGTGCCAGCAGTGCCCGGACAGGGTTGCATCAGCCCCAGCATTTT,CASSARTGLHQPQHF
-,TRBV9,-,TRBJ2-2,TGTGCCAGCAGCTCGCGGACGGGGCCAGACACCGGGGAGCTGTTTTTT,CASSSRTGPDTGELFF
-,TRBV5-1,-,TRBJ2-5,TGCGCCAGCAGCCCCCACAGCGCCGATGGGGAGACCCAGTACTTC,CASSPHSADGETQYF
-,TRBV18,-,TRBJ1-2,TGTGCCAGCTCAAACCGGGACTCTGGCTACACCTTC,CASSNRDSGYTF
-,TRBV6-6,-,TRBJ2-3,TGTGCCAGCAGATATCAGGGACTCAAAGATACGCAGTATTTT,CASRYQGLKDTQYF
once,TRBV7-2,-,TRBJ1-4,TGTGCCAGCAGCTCCGTCGGACTTCCGGAAAAACTGTTTTTT,CASSSVGLPEKLFF
-,TRBV25-1,-,TRBJ1-1,TGTGCCAGCAGTGCCGGGGGGCCGCTAAGGAACACTGAAGCTTTCTTT,CASSAGGPLRNTEAFF
-,TRBV7-2,TRBD1,TRBJ1-3,TGTGCCAGCAGCCCCCGCTCACAGGGGAGCTCTGGAAACACCATATATTTT,CASSPRSQGSSGNTIYF
-,TRBV12-3/TRBV12-4,-,TRBJ2-3,TGTGCCAGCCGTGCTAGGGATACGCAGTATTTT,CASRARDTQYF
-,TRBV7-2,-,TRBJ2-2,TGTGCCAGCAGCGTAGGACAGATGAGGACCGGGGAGCTGTTTTTT,CASSVGQMRTGELFF
-,TRBV7-9,-,TRBJ2-4,TGTGCCAGCAGCCGAGTTGGGGGGTTCGCAAACATTCAGTACTTC,CASSRVGGFANIQYF
-,TRBV5-1,TRBD2,TRBJ2-1,TGCGCCAGCAGCGATCCCAGCGGGGGCTCCTACAATGAGCAGTTCTTC,CASSDPSGGSYNEQFF
-,TRBV2,TRBD2,TRBJ2-1,TGTGCCAGCAGTGAATGGCCCGGGACTAGCCTCTACAATGAGCAGTTCTTC,CASSEWPGTSLYNEQFF
-,TRBV10-2,-,TRBJ1-2,TGCGCCAGCAGGGAGACGGCCTCGAACTATGGCTACACCTTC,CASRETASNYGYTF
-,TRBV5-4,-,TRBJ1-1,TGTGCCAGCAGCCTCGACAGGAACACTGAAGCTTTCTTT,CASSLDRNTEAFF
-,TRBV5-1,-,TRBJ1-2,TGCGCCAGCAGCTTGGACAGTATATTCCCCGATGGATATGGCTACACCTTC,CASSLDSIFPDGYGYTF
-,TRBV7-2,-,TRBJ1-5,TGTGCCAGCAGCTTAGTAGGCAATCAGCCCCAGCATTTT,CASSLVGNQPQHF
-,TRBV12-3/TRBV12-4,-,TRBJ1-4,TGTGCCAGCAGCAACCACCAAAAAGTTAGACTGTTTTTT,CASSNHQKVRLFF
-,TRBV6-5,-,TRBJ1-5,TGTGCCAGCAGTTACTCGGGAGGGGGTCAGCCCCAGCATTTT,CASSYSGGGQPQHF
-,TRBV5-1,-,TRBJ2-5,TGCGCCAGCAGCTTGGGGGGGAACCAAGAGACCCAGTACTTC,CASSLGGNQETQYF
once,TRBV27,-,TRBJ1-6,TGTGCCAGCAGTTTACCCCCTATGACGGGTTCACCCCTCCACTTT,CASSLPPMTGSPLHF
-,TRBV27,-,TRBJ1-5,TGTGCCAGCAGTTTAACTCAGCCCCAGCATTTT,CASSLTQPQHF
-,TRBV28,-,TRBJ1-5,TGTGCCAGCAGCTCGGGGGGCGTTTATCAGCCCCAGCATTTT,CASSSGGVYQPQHF
-,TRBV7-2,TRBD2,TRBJ2-5,TGTGCCAGCAGCCCGGGACTAGCGGCTCAAGAGACCCAGTACTTC,CASSPGLAAQETQYF
-,TRBV5-1,-,TRBJ2-2,TGCGCCAGCAGTGTCGACTGGGGGCTCGGAACCGGGGAGCTGTTTTTT,CASSVDWGLGTGELFF
-,TRBV6-5,-,TRBJ1-6,TGTGCCAGCAGACCATCCTATAATTCACCCCTCCACTTT,CASRPSYNSPLHF
-,TRBV21-1,-,TRBJ2-2,TGTGCCAGCAGCAAAGCGTTACTAGCGGGGGGCCCTTCGAACACCGGGGAGCTGTTTTTT,CASSKALLAGGPSNTGELFF